This T cell receptor (beta chain) is from a study of shared clonotypes between healthy human individuals. Across the study: Researchers drew samples from two women and a few men aged 18 to 49.

Findings of the study overall: The genetic and exposure-history diversity represented was limited by few donors. The sole specimen, blood, was sampled, and tissue repertoires likely differ.

Roughly 280 ng DNA, roughly 30,000 T cell genomes, went into unsorted PBMC replicate PCRs. Here immunoSEQ multiplex PCR was the method, and the copy in TCRdb shows in-frame clones only, minus some. The repertoire holds around 510,000 clones, with about 80% as singletons. A note on this clone: Antigen unknown.

Germline loops: CDR1 SGHRS, CDR2 YFSETQ. This CDR3 has 14 amino acids. The V and J ends lost 2 bases and 7 bases respectively, with 15 bases between them. The sequence derives from a woman aged 35 to 49 in good health. Some clones in this sample may be carry-over from other donors' samples. The source material was PBMCs. The rearrangement joins TRBV5-1 to TRBJ2-5; possibly TRBD1 for D (5 bases). The CDR3 region is CASSFEQAHATQYF. The CDR3 bases are TGCGCCAGCAGCTTTGAACAGGCTCACGCGACCCAGTACTTC.